This T cell receptor beta chain was profiled in a study of blood T cells in healthy people across ages. Regarding the study as a whole: Among long-lived donors, naive CD4+ cells were more numerous and diversity higher than in aged donors. Roughly linear age-related decline in beta diversity appeared, significant by age roughly 40.

Together with a sample-barcoded 5' primer, a J-beta primer mix was included in a second PCR lasting about 7 to 11 cycles. TCRdb redid the calling of the 5' RACE reads with MiXCR, one entry per CDR3 protein. The table has approximately 780,000 distinct CDR3 sequences, roughly 25% seen once. Roughly 9.2 milliliters was the volume of peripheral blood drawn from each donor. This clonotype was observed a few times. Its antigen is undetermined. This CDR3 region has 15 residues. V gave up 0 bases and J gave up 7 bases, with 13 bases separating them. Germline-derived CDR1 and CDR2 are MNHNS and SASEGT. The sample was also linked to a second study, of T cells of mothers and their children.

The receptor was derived from a boy younger than 18 in good health. The chain employs TRBV6-1 and TRBJ1-5; the D is unclear. The sample was blood. The CDR3 here is CASSEAGGYGQPQHF. The CDR3 coding sequence is TGTGCCAGCAGTGAAGCGGGTGGTTACGGCCAGCCCCAGCATTTT.